This TCR beta chain stems from a study of T cells in Graves' hyperthyroidism and ophthalmopathy (dated by TCRdb to the late 2010s). For context, the study as a whole: Peripheral blood samples were taken at initial diagnosis, before any treatment was given. An independent validation cohort of about 19 hyperthyroidism patients and 15 or so patients who later progressed to ophthalmopathy tested prospective prediction of ophthalmopathy. To identify distinguishing TCR V-J signatures, a discovery cohort of around 100 patients was used, comprising under 45 with Graves' ophthalmopathy and about 59 with stable Graves' hyperthyroidism. The roughly 94 discovery patients were randomly divided into training and test sets at a 7:3 ratio. The paper reports TCR Vbeta CDR3 sequencing of roughly 140 peripheral blood samples: 40 to 45 ophthalmopathy, about 75 hyperthyroidism and around 17 progressor patients. Following sampling, methimazole starting at 30 mg daily was given to hyperthyroidism patients, and high-dose intravenous methylprednisolone was given to ophthalmopathy patients. Thyroid tissue and blood T-cell repertoires from six Graves' hyperthyroidism patients were also compared in the study. Broader findings and caveats from the paper: Sample size was not statistically predetermined, and investigators were not blinded to group allocation. A 13 V-J signature model separated ophthalmopathy from stable hyperthyroidism, with about 90% sensitivity and 81.08% specificity in cross-validation and 80%/75% in testing. In validation, the model predicted progression to ophthalmopathy with approximately 70% sensitivity and 72% to 75% specificity, a median of about six months before onset. Most expanded thyroid clonotypes (frequency above 0.001) were also detected in blood, a finding suggesting that blood repertoires may reflect thyroid immune responses.

Ophthalmopathy patients had moderately to severely active disease, with a Clinical Activity Score of 3 or more, a NOSPECS grade of 4 or more, and a disease duration of less than 3 months. Exclusion was applied to patients with uncontrolled infections, other autoimmune diseases, pregnancy or lactation. Diagnoses were based on clinical symptoms, serum thyroxine and TRAb, thyroid ultrasound and orbital computed tomography. PBMCs were isolated from about 9 ml of fresh peripheral blood by Ficoll-Paque density gradient centrifugation. Trizol reagent was used to extract total RNA, and RNA quality was then checked on an Agilent 2100 Bioanalyzer. The TCR beta CDR3 regions were amplified from the RNA transcripts. The first round of RT-PCR for the TCR CDR3 was performed with the HTBI primer set and the Qiagen OneStep RT-PCR kit. The libraries were constructed in a second round of multiplex PCR and then size-selected and purified. The libraries were sequenced on an Illumina HiSeq2000 using paired-end 100 bp reads. The authors' pipeline ran thus. SOAPnuke was used to process the raw data, with reads discarded if the reads contained adapters or uncalled bases, had a mean Phred below 15, or lacked an exact constant-primer or identifier match. COPE v1.2.5 was used to merge high-quality paired reads, and clonotypes were defined as unique nucleotide sequences. MiTCR v1.1 was used to align clonotypes to the IMGT TRBV, TRBD and TRBJ reference segments. The analysis included only V-J combinations with a frequency above 0.0001, which together covered 99% to 99.2% of the repertoires. The TCS score was defined as the ratio of F50 (clonal expansion) to E x V (chaos), calculated using BLOSUM62-based TCRdist between CDR3 peptides within each V-J. Welch's t-statistics and random forest reduced roughly 530 V-J features to about 12, which were used in a naive Bayes classifier (R e1071). TCRdb passed the public sequencing reads through fastp at Q25 and MiXCR, retaining productive beta sequences. Rows are unified per CDR3 protein, each entry keeping the most common DNA and genes. V and J calls and clone size were set by TCRdb, not the authors. For this sample there are about 480,000 distinct CDR3 sequences; approximately 25% appear just once. The top ten clones comprise approximately 10% of the sample.

Only a few counts were recorded for this clonotype. It has no known antigen specificity. Per-base qualities were not stored, and no clone one base away is much larger. V and J lose 2 bases and 2 bases, and a span of 7 bases separates them. CDR1 and CDR2 were assigned from the germline V gene as SGHDN and FVKESK. Reading from cysteine to phenylalanine, the CDR3 counts 13 amino acids. Only the CDR3 part of the read is kept: 39 bases, read in frame from the first base. This TCR derives from a woman in her twenties or thirties with Graves' ophthalmopathy. Material: blood. In this chain, TRBV14 is recombined with TRBJ2-7, with no confidently assigned D gene. The CDR3 protein: CASSQSTPYEQYF. The nucleotides read TGTGCCAGCAGCCAATCTACCCCCTACGAGCAGTACTTC.